The present entry profiles one TCR beta chain with its context. The antigen is unknown. This entry is derived from a study of cytomegalovirus exposure and HLA in healthy donors. Study in general: Early on, a data release was issued that held roughly 80 million unique TCRs from HLA-typed donors.

This CDR3 spans 13 amino acids. Germline V gene sequence: CDR1 MGHRA, CDR2 YSYEKL. The V gene lost 8 bases and the J gene lost 7 bases, with 15 bases spanning the gap. The primer mix had 60 Vbeta and 13 Jbeta primers. Method: immunoSEQ multiplex PCR; TCRdb's copy keeps in-frame clones and lacks some. The table lists about 190,000 clones, roughly four fifths of them singletons. Study conclusions and caveats: A later analysis reportedly found fewer N-insertions in an Asian-associated ancestry cluster than the approximately 700-donor mean. Analyzed later, association rates of TCRs varied across HLA loci, with DRB1 most and HLA-C fewest.

The sequenced material came from PBMCs. The chain joins TRBV4-1 to TRBJ1-5; D is unclear. The clonotype comes from a woman aged 25 to 39 in good health and CMV-seropositive. The CDR3 DNA sequence: TGCGCCAGCGCCACCGGGGTCTGGCAGCCCCAGCATTTT. Its protein is CASATGVWQPQHF.